This section outlines one TCR beta chain sequence together with its context. As yet, its antigen is unknown. This record comes from a study of cytomegalovirus exposure and HLA in healthy donors. The study's findings and limits: TCR sequences were mostly rare, though some public TCRs occurred in many donors. The study had only CMV serostatus as immune exposure information. Earlier findings revealed that most TCR beta V segments proved productive either about 87% or about 30% of the time.

Use of 60 Vbeta and 13 Jbeta primers characterized the PCR. Assay used: immunoSEQ multiplex PCR; TCRdb lists only in-frame clones, some missing. The sample has about 100,000 clones, more than 80% seen once. The sequencing input was PBMCs. The source is a man aged 25-45 years in good health and CMV-seronegative.

This CDR3 reads CASSAHRTSGGNNEQFF. CDR3 DNA sequence: TGTGCCAGCAGTGCTCATAGGACTAGCGGGGGGAACAATGAGCAGTTCTTC. The V call is TRBV6-4, the J call TRBJ2-1; 14 bases are a match to TRBD2. The CDR3 covers 17 residues. The V gene's germline CDR1 is MRHNA and CDR2 SNTAGT. Unmatched junction bases numbered 7, after V lost 4 bases and J lost 5 bases.